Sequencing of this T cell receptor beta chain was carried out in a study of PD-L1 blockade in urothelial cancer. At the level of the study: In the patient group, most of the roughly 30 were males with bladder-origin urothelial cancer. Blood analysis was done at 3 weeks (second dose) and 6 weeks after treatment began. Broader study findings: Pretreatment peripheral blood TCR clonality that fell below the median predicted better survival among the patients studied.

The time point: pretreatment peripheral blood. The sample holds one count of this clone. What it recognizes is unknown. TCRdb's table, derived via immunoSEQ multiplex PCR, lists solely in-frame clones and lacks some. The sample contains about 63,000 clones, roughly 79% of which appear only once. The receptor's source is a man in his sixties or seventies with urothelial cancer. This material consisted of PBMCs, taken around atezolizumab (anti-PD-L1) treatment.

The CDR3 here is CASSLDQGNTEAFF. DNA for the CDR3: TGTGCCAGCAGCTTAGATCAGGGGAACACTGAAGCTTTCTTT. The rearrangement uses TRBV5-5 and TRBJ1-1; a possible D gene is TRBD1 (5 bases). V lost 2 bases and J lost 1, with 9 bases in between. The CDR3 spans 14 residues. Germline V CDR1 and CDR2: SGHKS, YYEKEE (reference sequence).